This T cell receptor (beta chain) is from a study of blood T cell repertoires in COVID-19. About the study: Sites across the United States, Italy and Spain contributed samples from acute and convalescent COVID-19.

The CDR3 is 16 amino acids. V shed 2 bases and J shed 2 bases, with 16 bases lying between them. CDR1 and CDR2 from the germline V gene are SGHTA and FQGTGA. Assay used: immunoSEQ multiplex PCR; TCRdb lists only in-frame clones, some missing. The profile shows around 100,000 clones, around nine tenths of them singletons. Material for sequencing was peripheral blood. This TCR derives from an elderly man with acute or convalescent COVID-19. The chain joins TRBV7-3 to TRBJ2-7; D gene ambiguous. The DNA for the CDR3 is TGTGCCAGCAGCTTACCGCCTCTTACAAATACCTACGAGCAGTACTTC. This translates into CASSLPPLTNTYEQYF.